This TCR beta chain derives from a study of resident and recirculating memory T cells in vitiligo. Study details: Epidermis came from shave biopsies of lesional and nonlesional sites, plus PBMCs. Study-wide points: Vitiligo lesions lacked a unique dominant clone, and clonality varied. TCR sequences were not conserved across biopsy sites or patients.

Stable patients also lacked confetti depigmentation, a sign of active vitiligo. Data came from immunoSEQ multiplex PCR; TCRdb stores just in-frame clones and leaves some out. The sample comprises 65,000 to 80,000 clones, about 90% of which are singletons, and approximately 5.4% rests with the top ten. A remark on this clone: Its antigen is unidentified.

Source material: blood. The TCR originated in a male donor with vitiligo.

CDR3 amino acids: CASSYSAGGPDTQYF. The CDR3 DNA reads as TGTGCCAGCAGTTACTCAGCGGGAGGGCCAGATACGCAGTATTTT. The chain combines TRBV6-5 with TRBJ2-3; 10 nucleotides align to TRBD2. CDR1 and CDR2 (germline): MNHEY, SVGAGI. The CDR3 totals 15 residues. The V and J ends lost 0 bases and 4 bases, in that order; junction bases with no gene match: 1.